Sequencing of this TCR beta chain was carried out in a study of T cells in Graves' hyperthyroidism and ophthalmopathy (dated by TCRdb to 2018 to 2020). About the investigation overall: Peripheral blood was sampled at the time of initial diagnosis, prior to any treatment. A discovery cohort of 95 to 100 patients, fewer than 50 with Graves' ophthalmopathy and approximately 55 with stable Graves' hyperthyroidism, was used to find distinguishing TCR V-J signatures. Whether ophthalmopathy could be predicted prospectively was tested in an independent validation cohort made up of approximately 19 hyperthyroidism patients plus 17 patients who later progressed to ophthalmopathy. The 100 discovery patients were divided at random into training and test sets in a 7:3 ratio. In addition, the study compared T-cell repertoires in thyroid tissue and in blood from roughly 6 Graves' hyperthyroidism patients. After blood sampling, hyperthyroidism patients were treated with methimazole at a starting dose of 30 mg daily, and ophthalmopathy patients were treated with high-dose intravenous methylprednisolone. The paper describes TCR Vbeta CDR3 sequencing of around 130 peripheral blood samples, made up of about 41 ophthalmopathy patients, some 80 hyperthyroidism patients and 17 progressor patients. General findings and caveats noted by the study authors: Most expanded thyroid clonotypes (frequency above 0.001) were also found in blood, which suggests that blood repertoires may mirror thyroid immune responses. In cross-validation, a model built on a 13 V-J signature told ophthalmopathy apart from stable hyperthyroidism with approximately 90% sensitivity and approximately 81% specificity, and in testing the same model reached 80%/75%. Sample size was not statistically predetermined, and blinding of investigators to group allocation was not performed. In validation, the model predicted progression to ophthalmopathy a median of about 5.9 months before onset, with 70% to 71% sensitivity and 72.22% specificity.

The TCR beta CDR3 regions were amplified from RNA transcripts. A first-round RT-PCR of the TCR CDR3 used the HTBI primer set with the Qiagen OneStep RT-PCR kit. The libraries were constructed in a second round of multiplex PCR and then size-selected and purified. The libraries were sequenced on an Illumina HiSeq2000 using paired-end 100 bp reads. The authors' analysis ran thus. SOAPnuke was used to process the raw data, throwing out any read that contained adapters or uncalled bases, had a mean Phred below 15, or lacked an exact constant-primer or identifier match. High-quality paired reads were merged using COPE v1.2.5, and each unique nucleotide sequence was defined as a clonotype. Clonotypes were aligned to IMGT TRBV, TRBD and TRBJ reference segments using MiTCR v1.1. Analysis was restricted to V-J combinations with a frequency above 0.0001, which covered roughly 99% of repertoires. The TCS score was defined as F50 (clonal expansion) divided by E x V (chaos), with BLOSUM62-based TCRdist calculated between CDR3 peptides within each V-J. Welch's t-statistics and random forest reduced roughly 500 V-J features to 10 to 15, which were used in a naive Bayes classifier (R e1071). TCRdb's own reprocessing of the public reads used fastp at Q25 and MiXCR and kept productive beta chains. Entries that share a CDR3 protein sequence are merged under the most common genes and DNA. It is TCRdb's table, rather than the study itself, that gives the V and J calls and clone size. For this sample there are 130,000 to 150,000 distinct CDR3 sequences; less than 25% appear just once. More than 60% of the sample rests with the top ten.

In the case of this clonotype: This clone's antigen is unknown. Per-base quality was not reported, and no clone a single base away is much larger than it.

The hyperthyroidism patients were between 18 and 65 years old and newly diagnosed, with a disease duration of less than 2 months. Exclusion was applied to patients with uncontrolled infections, other autoimmune diseases, pregnancy or lactation. Clinical symptoms, serum thyroxine and TRAb, thyroid ultrasound, and orbital computed tomography formed the basis for the diagnoses. Blood from progressor patients was collected at the time of first diagnosis with hyperthyroidism, before any ophthalmopathy symptoms had appeared. PBMCs were isolated from about 9.1 ml of fresh peripheral blood by Ficoll-Paque density gradient centrifugation. Progressor patients were defined as those initially diagnosed with Graves' hyperthyroidism in whom ophthalmopathy developed during follow-up. Trizol reagent was used to extract total RNA, and RNA quality was then checked on an Agilent 2100 Bioanalyzer. The source is a woman between 50 and 59 years old with Graves' hyperthyroidism that later progressed to Graves' ophthalmopathy. The sequenced sample consisted of blood.

The CDR3 has the sequence CSAREGSAGELFF. The DNA sequence follows: TGCAGTGCTAGAGAGGGGTCGGCCGGGGAGCTGTTTTTT. The chain couples TRBV20-1 to TRBJ2-2; no D gene call is confident. The germline V gene (reference sequence) provides CDR1 DFQATT and CDR2 SNEGSKA. V loses 0 bases, J loses 6 bases, and the germline ends lie 8 bases apart. The CDR3 measures 13 amino acids from cysteine to phenylalanine. Here the CDR3 DNA is all that survives: 39 bases in frame from base 1.